This T cell receptor beta chain came from a study of blood T cell repertoires in COVID-19. Background on the study: From the United States, Italy and Spain came samples of acute and convalescent COVID-19. T cells, B-cell-depleted T cells, or PBMCs provided the cDNA or gDNA that served as material.

In the study's own analysis: Reference gene primer amplification in the assay estimated nucleated cell counts. Profiling relied on immunoSEQ multiplex PCR, and the TCRdb table lists in-frame clones only, not all of them. Clonal size and the V and J genes are those of that table, whereas D and trimming came from the DNA. The table shows around 130,000 clones, with around 87% occurring only once. The CDR3 covers 17 residues. Trimming left V 4 bases short and J 1 base short, with 17 bases between. From germline, CDR1 is LGHDT and CDR2 YNNKEL (reference sequence). The chain uses TRBV3-1 (or the pseudogene TRBV3-2) and TRBJ1-3; D uncertain. Sample: peripheral blood. The clonotype originates from a woman in her forties or fifties who had recovered from COVID-19. This CDR3 is CASSPKFQTVSGNTIYF. CDR3 coding DNA: TGTGCCAGCAGCCCTAAGTTTCAAACGGTTTCTGGAAACACCATATATTTT.